One T cell receptor beta chain is described in this entry. J gave up 0 bases and V 5 bases, and 14 bases lay outside the gene matches. The CDR3 is 18 residues long. CDR1 and CDR2 from the germline V gene are MDHEN and SYDVKM. The sample comes from a study of blood T cell repertoires in COVID-19. Study-wide context: Sources were T cells, B-cell-depleted T cells, or PBMCs; the material itself was cDNA or gDNA.

Source study methods: Amplified reference gene primers provided the basis for estimating nucleated cell counts. Repertoires were generated with immunoSEQ multiplex PCR, while TCRdb's copy carries only in-frame clones and drops some. The DNA was the basis for D and trimming; V, J and clone size are from that table. Of 150,000 to 200,000 clones in the sample, around 85% were seen once. This clonotype was obtained from a woman aged 70-85 years with acute or convalescent COVID-19. Source material: peripheral blood. The J gene is TRBJ1-2, the V gene TRBV28, with 8 bases matching TRBD1. CDR3: CASSPARDRSIANYGYTF. In DNA, the CDR3 is TGTGCCAGCAGTCCCGCGCGGGACAGGTCGATAGCTAACTATGGCTACACCTTC.